The 9 T cell receptor beta chains in this list originate from one sample, sequenced in a study of OX40 agonist ivuxolimab in advanced cancers. Using immunoSEQ multiplex PCR, the repertoire was profiled, and TCRdb retains in-frame clones only, with some absent. This table holds tens of thousands of clones, around 90% found once. The source material was CD4+ or CD8+ T cells sorted from blood, sampled in a trial of the OX40 agonist ivuxolimab. These receptors all stem from an adult with an advanced solid tumor such as melanoma, head and neck, liver or kidney cancer.

The chain is built from TRBV9 and TRBJ2-3, with 9 bases fitting TRBD2. V was clipped by 2 bases and J by 4 bases; unmatched bases: 5. CDR1 SGDLS and CDR2 YYNGEE come from the germline V gene. The CDR3 covers 15 residues. The CDR3 coding sequence is TGTGCCAGCAGCGTTAGCGGGAGTGTCCCAGATACGCAGTATTTT. It yields the protein CASSVSGSVPDTQYF. The whole variable domain, remainder taken from reference TRBV9 and TRBJ2-3, is DSGVTQTPKHLITATGQRVTLRCSPRSGDLSVYWYQQSLDQGLQFLIQYYNGEERAKGNILERFSAQQFPDLHSELNLSSLELGDSALYFCASSVSGSVPDTQYFGPGTRLTVL.

CDR3 DNA: TGTGCCAGCAGTATCTCCGGGGCGAACACTGAAGCTTTCTTT. Its protein is CASSISGANTEAFF. The V and J genes are TRBV13 and TRBJ1-1, with a possible D match to TRBD1 (5 bases). Between the trimmed V and J ends, which lost 6 bases and 1 base, there was a span of 12 bases. The CDR3 runs 14 residues. Germline V gene sequence: CDR1 PRHDT, CDR2 FYEKMQ (reference sequence).

J is TRBJ2-7 and V is TRBV19; 7 bases are a match to TRBD1. Germline V gene data show CDR1 as LNHDA and CDR2 as SQIVND (reference sequence). With 6 bases clipped from V and 5 bases from J, the junction kept 7 bases outside the gene matches. The CDR3 covers 13 residues. The CDR3 DNA is TGTGCCAGTAGGCGACAGGGTTTCGACGAGCAGTACTTC. Residues: CASRRQGFDEQYF. The variable domain in full, with the rest retrieved from reference TRBV19 and TRBJ2-7, is DGGITQSPKYLFRKEGQNVTLSCEQNLNHDAMYWYRQDPGQGLRLIYYSQIVNDFQKGDIAEGYSVSREKKESFPLTVTSAQKNPTAFYLCASRRQGFDEQYFGPGTRLTVT.

J is TRBJ2-7 and V is TRBV28, with TRBD2 matching over 10 bases. The germline V gene has CDR1 MDHEN and CDR2 SYDVKM. This CDR3 spans 17 amino acids. Losses at the gene ends were 5 bases for V and 4 bases for J; bases not matched to a gene: 14. The CDR3 protein is CASSPLLSGRPPYEQYF. The CDR3, as DNA: TGTGCCAGCAGTCCATTACTTAGCGGGAGGCCCCCTTACGAGCAGTACTTC. The full variable domain, with the rest looked up from reference TRBV28 and TRBJ2-7, is DVKVTQSSRYLVKRTGEKVFLECVQDMDHENMFWYRQDPGLGLRLIYFSYDVKMKEKGDIPEGYSVSREKKERFSLILESASTNQTSMYLCASSPLLSGRPPYEQYFGPGTRLTVT.

J is TRBJ2-2 and V is TRBV28, with unresolved D. This CDR3 comprises 16 residues. Trimming removed 6 bases at V and 0 bases at J, with 14 bases between. Germline values: CDR1 MDHEN, CDR2 SYDVKM. The CDR3 coding sequence is TGTGCCAGCAGCCCCTTGGACGCCACGAACACCGGGGAGCTGTTTTTT. Encoded protein: CASSPLDATNTGELFF.

The gene calls are TRBV6-6 and TRBJ2-3; 12 nucleotides agree with TRBD2. This CDR3 comprises 16 residues. Per the germline V gene, CDR1 is MNHNY and CDR2 is SVGAGI (reference sequence). The J segment lost 5 bases and the V segment lost 8 bases, leaving 11 bases of the junction unmatched. The CDR3 region has the DNA TGTGCCAGCTCCCCTCCGGGACTAGCGGGTGGAGATACGCAGTATTTT. Protein sequence: CASSPPGLAGGDTQYF.

The rearrangement joins TRBV5-6 to TRBJ2-7; 8 positions match TRBD2. Germline values: CDR1 SGHDT, CDR2 YYEEEE. The V segment lost 3 bases and the J segment 1 base; nucleotides outside the gene matches: 3. CDR3 size: 14 residues. CDR3 region: CASSSGLGSYEQYF. The CDR3 DNA sequence: TGTGCCAGCAGCTCGGGACTAGGGTCCTACGAGCAGTACTTC. The full variable domain, in which reference TRBV5-6 and TRBJ2-7 provide the parts outside the CDR3, is DAGVTQSPTHLIKTRGQQVTLRCSPKSGHDTVSWYQQALGQGPQFIFQYYEEEERQRGNFPDRFSGHQFPNYSSELNVNALLLGDSALYLCASSSGLGSYEQYFGPGTRLTVT.

With respect to this clone: A much larger clone is a single base away; this may be a read error. The V gene is TRBV5-6, the J gene TRBJ2-7; D perhaps matches TRBD2 (6 bases). Germline V CDR1 and CDR2: SGHDT, YYEEEE. Trimming removed 4 bases at V and 4 bases at J, with 9 bases between. CDR3 size: 12 residues. CDR3 amino acids: CASSPGGYEQYF. The CDR3 coding sequence is TGTGCCAGCAGCCCTGGGGGGTACGAGCAGTACTTC.

This clone was seen only once. The genes are TRBV18 and TRBJ2-1; D uncertain. Germline lookup yields CDR1 KGHSH and CDR2 LQKENI. The CDR3 sequence is 13 residues long. Trimming cost V 0 bases and J 8 bases, with 8 bases left between them. For the CDR3, the DNA is TGTGCCAGCTCACCACCAGGAATCGATGAGCAGTTCTTC. As protein: CASSPPGIDEQFF.